This TCR beta chain was recorded in a study of blood T cell repertoires in COVID-19. Turning to the study itself: In each case, the material was cDNA or gDNA derived from T cells, B-cell-depleted T cells, or PBMCs.

Everyone who took part was roughly 18 to 89 years old, and they came from 24 US areas. The CDR3 length is 14 residues. Germline assignment: CDR1 MNHEY and CDR2 SMNVEV (reference sequence). Deletions cut 6 bases from V and 6 bases from J, with 15 bases between. The assay was immunoSEQ multiplex PCR, and TCRdb's table has in-frame clones only and misses some. The table has some 170,000 clones, around 73% seen once. The sequencing sample was made of PBMCs or T cells enriched from blood (not recorded which). The V and J genes are TRBV27 and TRBJ1-5; D is possibly TRBD1 (5 bases). The receptor comes from a woman aged 45-59 years who had recovered from COVID-19. The CDR3 loop reads CASRLTGEGQPQHF. The CDR3 DNA reads TGTGCCAGCAGATTAACGGGGGAGGGTCAGCCCCAGCATTTT.